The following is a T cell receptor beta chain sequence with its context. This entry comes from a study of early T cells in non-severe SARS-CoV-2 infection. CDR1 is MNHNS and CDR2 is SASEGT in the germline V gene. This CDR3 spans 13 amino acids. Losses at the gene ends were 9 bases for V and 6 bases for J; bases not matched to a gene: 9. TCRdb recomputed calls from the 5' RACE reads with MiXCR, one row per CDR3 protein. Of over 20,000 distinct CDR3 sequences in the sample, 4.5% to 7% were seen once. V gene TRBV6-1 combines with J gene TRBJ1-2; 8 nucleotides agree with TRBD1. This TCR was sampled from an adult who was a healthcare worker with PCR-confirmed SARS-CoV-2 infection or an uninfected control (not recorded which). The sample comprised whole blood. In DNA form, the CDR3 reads TGTGCCAGGACGGAGACAGGGGAGGATGGCTACACCTTC. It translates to CARTETGEDGYTF.